This TCR beta chain was identified in a study of T cells in Graves' hyperthyroidism and ophthalmopathy. What was amplified from RNA transcripts were TCR beta CDR3 regions. A first-round RT-PCR of the TCR CDR3 used the HTBI primer set. TCRdb independently ran MiXCR on the multiplex PCR reads; one entry per CDR3 protein. Of approximately 400,000 distinct CDR3 sequences listed, around 14% were seen once; the top ten hold approximately 30%. Patients between 18 and 65 years old had hyperthyroidism, newly diagnosed and lasting under 2 months. Exclusion of a patient resulted from uncontrolled infection, other autoimmune disease, pregnancy or lactation. Drawn at first hyperthyroidism diagnosis, the blood sample preceded any ophthalmopathy symptoms. From more than 9.5 ml of fresh peripheral blood, PBMCs were isolated. Germline assignment: CDR1 SEHNR and CDR2 FQNEAQ (reference sequence). The CDR3 contains 16 residues. Trimming took off 1 base at V and 9 bases at J, with 20 bases between the two ends.

This clonotype was observed at least ten times. The sequenced material came from blood. The rearrangement uses TRBV7-9 and TRBJ2-3; possible D gene TRBD2, 5 bases. The clonotype was recovered from a woman aged 18-29 years with Graves' hyperthyroidism that later progressed to Graves' ophthalmopathy. The CDR3 loop reads CASSLGEGYWTDTQYF. CDR3 nucleotide sequence: TGTGCCAGCAGCTTAGGCGAGGGTTATTGGACGGACACGCAGTATTTT.